Sequencing of this TCR beta chain was carried out in a study of cytomegalovirus exposure and HLA in healthy donors. Study observations and caveats: Reports showed the classifier diagnosing cytomegalovirus status with high specificity and sensitivity. The finding came from a later analysis; first-cohort TCR clusters tended to co-occur in the 95 to 150 validation repertoires.

TCRdb's table, derived via immunoSEQ multiplex PCR, lists solely in-frame clones and lacks some. The sample carries about 240,000 clones, around 85% recorded once. A note on this clone: Its target is not known.

Material for sequencing was PBMCs. This receptor was identified in a woman under 40 in good health and CMV-seropositive.

Here the CDR3 DNA reads TGCAGCGTTGAACACCAGTACGAGCAGTACTTC. Protein product: CSVEHQYEQYF. The chain employs TRBV29-1 and TRBJ2-7; no definite D call. The CDR3 contains 11 residues. CDR1 and CDR2 from the germline V gene are SQVTM and ANQGSEA. Between the trimmed V and J ends, which lost 2 bases and 4 bases, there was a span of 6 bases.